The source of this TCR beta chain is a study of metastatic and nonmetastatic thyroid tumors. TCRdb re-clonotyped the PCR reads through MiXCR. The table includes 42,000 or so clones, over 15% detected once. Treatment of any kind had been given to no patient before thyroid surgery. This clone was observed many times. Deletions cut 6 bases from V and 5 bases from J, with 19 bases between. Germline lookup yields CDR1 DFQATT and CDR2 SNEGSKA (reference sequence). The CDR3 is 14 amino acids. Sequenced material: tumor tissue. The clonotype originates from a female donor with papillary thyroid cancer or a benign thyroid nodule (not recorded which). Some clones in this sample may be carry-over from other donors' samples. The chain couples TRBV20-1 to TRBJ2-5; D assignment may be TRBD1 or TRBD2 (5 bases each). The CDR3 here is CSAYPRGLPETQYF. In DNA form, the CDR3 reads TGCAGTGCCTATCCGAGGGGCTTGCCGGAGACCCAGTACTTC.